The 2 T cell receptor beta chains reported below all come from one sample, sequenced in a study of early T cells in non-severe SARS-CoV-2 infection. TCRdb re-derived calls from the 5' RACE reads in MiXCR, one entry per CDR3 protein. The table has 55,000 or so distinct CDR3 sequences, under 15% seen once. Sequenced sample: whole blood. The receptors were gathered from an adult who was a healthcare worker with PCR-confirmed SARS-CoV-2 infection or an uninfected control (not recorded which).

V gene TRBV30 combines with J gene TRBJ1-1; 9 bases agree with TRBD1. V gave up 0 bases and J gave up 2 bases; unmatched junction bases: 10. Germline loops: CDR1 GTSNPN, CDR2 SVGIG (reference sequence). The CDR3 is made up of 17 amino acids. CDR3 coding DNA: TGTGCCTGGAGTGTAAGCCCAGGACAGGGGCTCAACACTGAAGCTTTCTTT. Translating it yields CAWSVSPGQGLNTEAFF.

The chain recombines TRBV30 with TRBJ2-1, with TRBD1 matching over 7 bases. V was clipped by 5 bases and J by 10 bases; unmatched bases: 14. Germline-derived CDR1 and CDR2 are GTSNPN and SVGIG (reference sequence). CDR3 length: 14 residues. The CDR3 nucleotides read TGTGCCTGGTTGACAGGGAACAATGAAGGGGAGCAGTTCTTC. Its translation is CAWLTGNNEGEQFF.